The 28 T cell receptor beta chains below come from one sample, sequenced in a study of shared clonotypes between healthy human individuals. This table comes from immunoSEQ multiplex PCR, and its TCRdb copy is limited to in-frame clones, with some not included. In the table there are about half a million clones, 70% to 80% of which are singletons. The sequenced sample was PBMCs. All receptors derive from a woman aged 40 to 50 in good health. Some clones in this sample may be carry-over from other donors' samples.

This clone came up a few times. V gene TRBV7-7 combines with J gene TRBJ2-1; D is uncertain. Germline V gene sequence: CDR1 SSHAT, CDR2 FNYEAQ (reference sequence). The CDR3 length is 14 residues. Trimming stripped 0 bases from V and 9 bases from J, with 12 bases between. CDR3 coding DNA: TGTGCCAGCAGCTTAGCGGGTGAAAGGAGTGAGCAGTTCTTC. Translated, it gives CASSLAGERSEQFF.

The chain uses TRBV7-6 and TRBJ2-5, with D possibly called TRBD1 or TRBD2 (5 bases each). The CDR3 loop spans 12 amino acids. Per the germline V gene, CDR1 is SGHVS and CDR2 is FNYEAQ. Between the trimmed V and J ends, which lost 6 bases and 13 bases, there was a span of 18 bases. Here the CDR3 reads CASRAGTTTWYF. The DNA of the CDR3 is TGTGCCAGCAGAGCCGGGACCACAACCTGGTACTTC. The complete variable domain, with remaining parts taken from reference TRBV7-6 and TRBJ2-5, reads GAGVSQSPRYKVTKRGQDVALRCDPISGHVSLYWYRQALGQGPEFLTYFNYEAQQDKSGLPNDRFSAERPEGSISTLTIQRTEQRDSAMYRCASRAGTTTWYFGPGTRLLVL.

This clone has ten or more counts. The rearrangement uses TRBV4-3 and TRBJ2-3; tentative D call: TRBD2 (6 bases). Trimming took 2 bases from V and 6 from J, leaving 12 bases between them. Looked up from germline, CDR1 is LGHNA and CDR2 is YSLEER. The CDR3 spans 14 residues. The CDR3 reads CASSQSGRGDTQYF. CDR3 nucleotide sequence: TGCGCCAGCAGCCAATCCGGCCGGGGGGATACGCAGTATTTT.

V and J are TRBV10-3 and TRBJ2-3; 9 nucleotides line up with TRBD2. This CDR3 spans 15 amino acids. Germline trimming cut 4 bases from V and 0 bases from J; bases unmatched to any gene: 2. From germline, CDR1 is ENHRY and CDR2 SYGVKD. This chain's CDR3 is CAISATSGSTDTQYF. DNA for the CDR3: TGTGCCATCAGTGCAACTAGCGGGAGCACAGATACGCAGTATTTT.

The V gene is TRBV7-8, the J gene TRBJ2-3; TRBD2 agrees at 10 bases. J was trimmed by 5 bases and V by 2 bases; bases with no gene match: 7. This CDR3 comprises 16 residues. Germline assignment: CDR1 SGHVS and CDR2 FQNEAQ. In DNA form, the CDR3 reads TGTGCCAGCAGCTTATCTAGCGGGAGTGGTGTAGATACGCAGTATTTT. It specifies CASSLSSGSGVDTQYF.

The rearrangement uses TRBV6-6 and TRBJ1-2, with TRBD1 matching over 7 bases. Germline CDR1 and CDR2: MNHNY and SVGAGI (reference sequence). This CDR3 comprises 15 residues. After removal of 3 bases from V and 6 bases from J, the junction contained 10 bases not matched to a gene. CDR3: CASSYLDRASDGYTF. For the CDR3, the DNA is TGTGCCAGCAGTTATCTCGACAGGGCCTCAGATGGCTACACCTTC.

V gene TRBV19 combines with J gene TRBJ2-1; 8 nucleotides match TRBD1. Germline values: CDR1 LNHDA, CDR2 SQIVND (reference sequence). V gave up 2 bases and J gave up 5 bases; unmatched junction bases: 8. The CDR3 extends over 16 amino acids. CDR3 region: CASSIITGGFHNEQFF. For the CDR3, the DNA is TGTGCCAGTAGTATAATAACAGGGGGTTTTCACAATGAGCAGTTCTTC.

V usage is TRBV6-1 and J usage is TRBJ1-2; 7 bases map to TRBD1. V was pared by 5 bases and J by 7 bases, with 4 bases of the junction left unmatched. CDR3 length: 12 residues. CDR1 is MNHNS, CDR2 SASEGT, per germline. The CDR3 is CASSTGAGGYTF. CDR3 DNA sequence: TGTGCCAGCAGTACAGGGGCGGGTGGCTACACCTTC.

The rearrangement links TRBV9 to TRBJ2-7, with 7 nucleotides matching TRBD1. CDR1 SGDLS and CDR2 YYNGEE come from the germline V gene. The V gene end was trimmed by 0 bases and the J gene end by 6 bases; junction bases not matched to a gene: 6. The CDR3 has 14 amino acids. CDR3 in amino acids: CASSVDGQAGEQYF. The CDR3 coding sequence is TGTGCCAGCAGCGTAGATGGACAGGCGGGCGAGCAGTACTTC.

This clone was observed a handful of times. The chain combines TRBV19 with TRBJ2-2; D might be TRBD1 (6 bases). The V gene's germline CDR1 is LNHDA and CDR2 SQIVND (reference sequence). CDR3 length: 15 residues. Trimming pared 3 bases from V and 6 bases from J, leaving 14 bases between. CDR3 region: CASSMVQGSAGELFF. The CDR3 nucleotides are TGTGCCAGTAGTATGGTCCAGGGGAGTGCCGGGGAGCTGTTTTTT.

The chain recombines TRBV28 with TRBJ1-1; 12 bases agree with TRBD1. The V gene's germline CDR1 is MDHEN and CDR2 SYDVKM. With V trimmed by 7 bases and J by 3 bases, 12 bases remained unmatched. CDR3 size: 17 residues. CDR3 DNA sequence: TGTGCCAGCAAGGGGACAGGGGGCGAGCGATTCTACACTGAAGCTTTCTTT. It yields the protein CASKGTGGERFYTEAFF.

This clone has just a few counts. The chain combines TRBV28 with TRBJ1-5; TRBD1 might be the D (5 bases). The germline V gene encodes CDR1 MDHEN and CDR2 SYDVKM. The V and J ends lost 10 bases and 3 bases respectively, with 10 bases between them. The CDR3 loop spans 12 amino acids. CDR3 amino acids: CATQGPNQPQHF. CDR3 in DNA: TGTGCCACCCAGGGCCCCAATCAGCCCCAGCATTTT.

Only a few counts were recorded for this clone. The gene calls are TRBV25-1 and TRBJ2-7, with a tentative D call TRBD1 (6 bases). The ends were cut back, 4 bases at V and 4 bases at J, with 11 bases in the middle. Germline CDR1 and CDR2: MGHDK and SYGVNS. CDR3 length: 13 amino acids. CDR3 amino acids: CASSAQGLYEQYF. The DNA of the CDR3 is TGTGCCAGCAGTGCACAGGGCCTTTACGAGCAGTACTTC.

Many counts were recorded for this clone. The chain uses TRBV5-4 and TRBJ2-5; 7 positions match TRBD2. Germline CDR1 and CDR2: SGHNT and YYREEE (reference sequence). V was clipped by 1 base and J by 2 bases; unmatched bases: 11. The CDR3 runs to 17 residues. The CDR3: CASSLFVGLAEQETQYF. Here the CDR3 DNA reads TGTGCCAGCAGCTTGTTCGTCGGGCTAGCGGAACAAGAGACCCAGTACTTC.

This chain uses TRBV28 with TRBJ2-1, with 12 bases matching TRBD2. Trimming removed 0 bases from V and 4 bases from J; junction bases left unmatched: 7. Germline V gene sequence: CDR1 MDHEN, CDR2 SYDVKM. The CDR3 length is 18 residues. CDR3 coding DNA: TGTGCCAGCAGTTTATGGGGTAGACTAGCGGGAGTATACAATGAGCAGTTCTTC. The encoded protein is CASSLWGRLAGVYNEQFF.

A note on this clone: Here the CDR3 omits its conserved ending phenylalanine or tryptophan, so a read error is the likely source. This sequence joins TRBV28 and TRBJ1-4; 7 bases fit TRBD1. The V segment lost 8 bases and the J segment 3 bases; nucleotides outside the gene matches: 3. Per germline, CDR1 MDHEN and CDR2 SYDVKM. The length of the CDR3 is 13 residues. CDR3 coding DNA: TGTGCCAGCGAGGGGGCGGCTAATGAAAAACTGTTTTCT. Its translation is CASEGAANEKLFS.

This clone turned up a few times. The J gene is TRBJ1-3, the V gene TRBV6-5; TRBD1 agrees at 7 bases. This CDR3 contains 14 residues. The V and J ends lost 2 bases and 4 bases, in that order; junction bases with no gene match: 2. Germline CDR1 reads MNHEY; CDR2 reads SVGAGI. Here the CDR3 reads CASSYGDSGNTIYF. For the CDR3, the DNA is TGTGCCAGCAGTTACGGGGACAGCGGAAACACCATATATTTT.

The rearrangement links TRBV7-9 to TRBJ2-7; the match to TRBD2 covers 7 bases. Germline V gives CDR1 SEHNR, CDR2 FQNEAQ (reference sequence). CDR3 length equals 17 residues. J was trimmed by 4 bases and V by 2 bases; bases with no gene match: 14. In nucleotides, the CDR3 is TGTGCCAGCAGCTTAACCCGACAAAGCGGGATAGGGTACGAGCAGTACTTC. It is translated as CASSLTRQSGIGYEQYF.

This chain links TRBV7-2 with TRBJ2-2; unclear D gene. Between the trimmed V and J ends, which lost 5 bases and 4 bases, there was a span of 14 bases. The CDR3 contains 15 residues. CDR1 is SGHTA and CDR2 is FQGNSA in the germline V gene. The CDR3 loop is CASSLRARGTGELFF. CDR3 nucleotides: TGTGCCAGCAGCCTCCGGGCCCGCGGCACCGGGGAGCTGTTTTTT.

The chain couples TRBV6-1 to TRBJ2-7, with unresolved D. The ends were cut back, 8 bases at V and 4 bases at J, with 9 bases in the middle. The CDR3 runs 11 residues. Germline assignment: CDR1 MNHNS and CDR2 SASEGT. The CDR3 here is CASGRDYEQYF. In DNA form, the CDR3 reads TGTGCCAGCGGACGAGATTACGAGCAGTACTTC.

The J gene is TRBJ1-1, the V gene TRBV6-5, with D uncertain. Trimming shortened V by 7 bases and J by 1 base, and 13 bases separated the two germline ends. Looked up from germline, CDR1 is MNHEY and CDR2 is SVGAGI. The CDR3 loop spans 14 amino acids. The CDR3 coding sequence is TGTGCCAGCACCTACGATGAGGGGAACACTGAAGCTTTCTTT. Amino acids: CASTYDEGNTEAFF.

V and J are TRBV15 and TRBJ1-1; perhaps TRBD1 as D (5 bases). V dropped 1 base and J dropped 2 bases, with 11 bases sitting between them. Germline-derived CDR1 and CDR2 are LNHNV and YYDKDF (reference sequence). The CDR3 totals 15 residues. The CDR3 loop reads CATSRGPRENTEAFF. CDR3 DNA: TGTGCCACCAGCAGAGGGCCCAGGGAAAACACTGAAGCTTTCTTT.

The chain uses TRBV28 and TRBJ2-5, with TRBD2 identical over 12 bases. The CDR3 contains 16 residues. Germline-derived CDR1 and CDR2 are MDHEN and SYDVKM. With 5 bases clipped from V and 5 bases from J, the junction kept 9 bases outside the gene matches. In DNA, the CDR3 is TGTGCCAGCAGTCGACGGGCCCTAGCGGGGGGGGAGACCCAGTACTTC. Protein sequence: CASSRRALAGGETQYF.

The chain joins TRBV5-3 to TRBJ1-5; 7 nucleotides match TRBD1. TRBV5-3 is assigned to the ORF class and has an uncertain function. CDR3 size: 14 residues. V shed 3 bases and J 5 bases; nucleotides not matched to a gene: 5. CDR3 nucleotides: TGTGCCAGAAGCTCGGGACAGATATATCAGCCCCAGCATTTT. Amino acids: CARSSGQIYQPQHF.

V gene TRBV13 combines with J gene TRBJ2-1, with 9 bases identical to TRBD1. The CDR3 is made up of 17 amino acids. From germline, CDR1 is PRHDT and CDR2 FYEKMQ (reference sequence). V dropped 1 base and J dropped 7; count of bases not matched to a gene: 11. CDR3 nucleotide sequence: TGTGCCAGCAGCTTAGTACCGGGACAGGGAGATCGGAATGAGCAGTTCTTC. As protein: CASSLVPGQGDRNEQFF.

J is TRBJ1-3 and V is TRBV11-2; no definite D call. Germline CDR1 SGHAT, CDR2 FQNNGV. This CDR3 region has 14 residues. Trimming removed 2 bases from V and 0 bases from J, with 5 bases in between. This chain's CDR3 is CASSLSVSGNTIYF. CDR3 DNA: TGTGCCAGCAGCTTATCCGTCTCTGGAAACACCATATATTTT.

This chain joins TRBV6-5 and TRBJ2-6; no clear D gene. Between the trimmed V and J ends, which lost 6 bases and 0 bases, there was a span of 6 bases. The CDR3 sequence is 14 residues long. Germline lookup yields CDR1 MNHEY and CDR2 SVGAGI. The CDR3, as DNA: TGTGCCAGCAGGTCCCTCTCTGGGGCCAACGTCCTGACTTTC. Protein product: CASRSLSGANVLTF.

The J gene is TRBJ1-3, the V gene TRBV28; a weak D match, TRBD1 (6 bases). The CDR3 extends over 15 amino acids. Germline loops: CDR1 MDHEN, CDR2 SYDVKM. The ends were cut back, 7 bases at V and 0 bases at J, with 13 bases in the middle. CDR3 bases: TGTGCCAGCAAGTCAGGGGCCTACTCTGGAAACACCATATATTTT. The encoded protein is CASKSGAYSGNTIYF.